This TCR beta chain was sequenced during a study of T cell changes during pregnancy in multiple sclerosis. Sequencing was performed with immunoSEQ multiplex PCR; in TCRdb, only in-frame clones are kept and a portion is missing. This sample carries approximately 89,000 clones, about 95% of them seen once, and the ten largest clones take about 2.5%. Per the germline V gene, CDR1 is MGHRA and CDR2 is YSYEKL. This CDR3 spans 14 amino acids. Trimming shortened V by 4 bases and J by 3 bases, and 12 bases separated the two germline ends. The sample was peripheral blood, taken in the third trimester of pregnancy. V is TRBV4-1 and J is TRBJ1-1; D gene ambiguous. The clonotype comes from a female donor with multiple sclerosis, enrolled in a pregnancy study. CDR3 loop: CASSPRADYTEAFF. In DNA, the CDR3 is TGCGCCAGCAGCCCCAGAGCGGACTACACTGAAGCTTTCTTT.